The present T cell receptor beta chain was sequenced within a study of blood T cells in healthy people across ages. Overall study findings and caveats: Donors of long life had a larger count of naive CD4+ cells and greater diversity than aged donors. Researchers deemed the diversity estimates from one million T cells underestimates. Roughly linear declines in TCR beta diversity per million T cells occurred with age.

The CDR3 sequence is 15 residues long. From germline, CDR1 is SGHKS and CDR2 YYEKEE (reference sequence). The J segment lost 2 bases and the V segment lost 4 bases, leaving 6 bases of the junction unmatched. A second roughly 7 to 11 cycle PCR used barcoded and J-beta primers. TCRdb recomputed calls from the 5' RACE reads with MiXCR, one row per CDR3 protein. This sample has about 1.7 million distinct CDR3 sequences, with about 30% found just once. Concerning this clonotype itself: Its antigen remains unidentified.

This TCR derives from a woman under 40 in good health. V and J are TRBV5-5 and TRBJ2-3; 8 nucleotides match TRBD2. The sequencing input was blood. The CDR3, as DNA: TGTGCCAGCAGCCCCCGGGGGGGGAACACAGATACGCAGTATTTT. Translated: CASSPRGGNTDTQYF.